Listed here are 30 T cell receptor beta chains from one sample, sequenced in a study of shared clonotypes between healthy human individuals. Assay: immunoSEQ multiplex PCR; the TCRdb copy retains only in-frame clones and omits some. The sample gives some 2 million clones, around 95% of which show up once; approximately 0.13% is in the top ten. The sequencing sample was made of naive CD4+ T cells sorted from blood. Documented subset: CD45RA+ positively selected. The receptors here all came from a man in his late teens or twenties in good health.

This rearrangement joins TRBV5-1 to TRBJ2-5; no reliable D call. This CDR3 spans 16 amino acids. Germline CDR1 reads SGHRS; CDR2 reads YFSETQ. V was cut by 0 bases and J by 5 bases, with 17 bases left in between. Here the CDR3 reads CASSLASSGRAETQYF. The CDR3 nucleotides read TGCGCCAGCAGCTTGGCCTCATCAGGACGGGCGGAGACCCAGTACTTC.

The chain employs TRBV7-9 and TRBJ2-7; 10 nucleotides match TRBD1. V gave up 1 base and J gave up 2 bases; unmatched junction bases: 5. The CDR3 extends over 16 amino acids. The germline V gene has CDR1 SEHNR and CDR2 FQNEAQ (reference sequence). DNA of the CDR3: TGTGCCAGCAGCTTAGAGGTGACAGGGGGCACCTACGAGCAGTACTTC. Its translation: CASSLEVTGGTYEQYF.

This chain uses TRBV2 with TRBJ1-2, with D uncertain. Germline assignment: CDR1 SNHLY and CDR2 FYNNEI. V was shortened by 3 bases and J by 1 base, with 12 bases between the two germline ends. CDR3 length equals 15 residues. The CDR3 DNA sequence: TGTGCCAGCAGTGACCGGGGAGGCAGTAACTATGGCTACACCTTC. Translating gives CASSDRGGSNYGYTF.

V gene TRBV4-1 combines with J gene TRBJ1-2; 7 bases match TRBD1. CDR3 length equals 15 residues. The V segment lost 1 base and the J segment 2 bases; nucleotides outside the gene matches: 4. Germline V CDR1 and CDR2: MGHRA, YSYEKL. CDR3 sequence (DNA): TGCGCCAGCAGCCAAGGTAGGGGGCTGAACTATGGCTACACCTTC. This gives the protein CASSQGRGLNYGYTF.

This clone appeared a single time. This rearrangement joins TRBV13 to TRBJ2-1; D gene ambiguous. The CDR3 covers 15 residues. Germline V gene data show CDR1 as PRHDT and CDR2 as FYEKMQ (reference sequence). V was trimmed by 1 base and J by 0 bases, leaving 7 bases between them. The CDR3 here is CASSLDLSSYNEQFF. CDR3 in DNA: TGTGCCAGCAGCTTAGACCTCAGCTCCTACAATGAGCAGTTCTTC.

About this clone itself: This sample includes further DNA sequences coding for the same CDR3. This chain connects TRBV11-2 to TRBJ1-6; 8 nucleotides agree with TRBD1. Trimming took 5 bases from V and 7 from J; bases not matched to a gene: 4. This CDR3 comprises 14 residues. CDR1 and CDR2 from the germline V gene are SGHAT and FQNNGV. DNA of the CDR3: TGTGCCAGCAGCCCAGGGACAGGAAATTCACCCCTCCACTTT. Translated, it gives CASSPGTGNSPLHF.

V is TRBV7-2 and J is TRBJ1-6; no definite D call. Germline CDR1 and CDR2: SGHTA and FQGNSA. The CDR3 loop spans 15 amino acids. Trimming took 3 bases from V and 4 from J, leaving 10 bases between them. The CDR3 protein is CASSFSGPYNSPLHF. The CDR3 nucleotides are TGTGCCAGCAGCTTTAGCGGGCCTTATAATTCACCCCTCCACTTT.

The chain carries TRBV30 and TRBJ1-1; D is unresolved. V shed 4 bases and J shed 6 bases, with 9 bases lying between them. Germline V lookup: CDR1 GTSNPN, CDR2 SVGIG (reference sequence). The CDR3 is 11 residues long. As DNA, the CDR3 is TGTGCCTGGAATTTCGGCGCTGAAGCTTTCTTT. This translates into CAWNFGAEAFF.

As for this clone: This sequence may be a read error, since a much larger clone differs from it by one base. The DNA is left out, because the CDR3 cannot be placed on it with certainty; the CDR3 is given as TCRdb lists it. V usage is TRBV30 and J usage is TRBJ2-1; the DNA was not compared with TRBD2, the D call given in the table. CDR1 and CDR2 from the germline V gene are GTSNPN and SVGIG (reference sequence). The CDR3 spans 19 amino acids, including both terminal residues. The CDR3 reads CAWALGTSGTRASYNEQLF.

The rearrangement joins TRBV2 to TRBJ1-5, with D possibly being TRBD1 (5 bases). Germline CDR1 reads SNHLY; CDR2 reads FYNNEI. V lost 8 bases to trimming and J lost 1 base, with 12 bases between them. CDR3 length: 14 residues. CDR3 sequence: CASRGALSNQPQHF. DNA of the CDR3: TGTGCCAGCCGAGGGGCCCTGAGCAATCAGCCCCAGCATTTT.

The chain uses TRBV18 and TRBJ2-2; D not resolved. V lost 6 bases, J lost 2 bases, and 4 bases lay in between. The CDR3 consists of 12 residues. Germline V gene sequence: CDR1 KGHSH, CDR2 LQKENI. For the CDR3, the DNA is TGTGCCAGCTCGGGAAACACCGGGGAGCTGTTTTTT. This gives the protein CASSGNTGELFF.

This clone was seen once. The gene calls are TRBV5-6 and TRBJ2-1, with a tentative D call TRBD1 (5 bases). V lost 4 bases, J lost 0 bases, and 11 bases lay in between. This CDR3 spans 15 amino acids. CDR1 SGHDT and CDR2 YYEEEE come from the germline V gene. CDR3 nucleotides: TGTGCCAGCAGCCCGACAGAGAGCTCCTACAATGAGCAGTTCTTC. Translating it yields CASSPTESSYNEQFF.

This clone was found once. V is TRBV15 and J is TRBJ2-3, with 8 bases fitting TRBD2. V gave up 5 bases and J gave up 3 bases; unmatched junction bases: 10. The length of the CDR3 is 16 residues. The germline CDR1 and CDR2 sequences are LNHNV and YYDKDF (reference sequence). The CDR3 is CATSGLNGGVTDTQYF. DNA of the CDR3: TGTGCCACCAGCGGCTTAAACGGGGGGGTGACAGATACGCAGTATTTT.

In regard to this clone: The junction departs from germline at one end; a sequencing error may be responsible. The gene calls are TRBV18 and TRBJ2-7; possibly TRBD2 for D (6 bases). Per germline, CDR1 KGHSH and CDR2 LQKENI. This CDR3 has 12 residues. The CDR3 loop is CASSPLRGGQYF. In DNA form, the CDR3 reads TGTGCCAGCTCTCCACTCCGGGGAGGGCAGTACTTC.

The V call is TRBV10-1, the J call TRBJ2-2; 10 bases are shared with TRBD2. After removal of 6 bases from V and 5 bases from J, the junction contained 6 bases not matched to a gene. The CDR3 spans 15 residues. Germline loops: CDR1 WNHNN, CDR2 SYGVQD (reference sequence). The CDR3: CASSSGTSETGELFF. The CDR3 nucleotides are TGCGCCAGCAGCTCCGGGACTAGCGAGACCGGGGAGCTGTTTTTT.

This clone showed up just once. J is TRBJ2-3 and V is TRBV5-1; 10 bases map to TRBD2. The CDR3 sequence is 17 residues long. V dropped 5 bases and J dropped 0; count of bases not matched to a gene: 9. Germline V CDR1 and CDR2: SGHRS, YFSETQ. This chain's CDR3 is CASSASGGPPSTDTQYF. DNA for the CDR3: TGCGCCAGCAGTGCTAGCGGGGGCCCGCCCAGCACAGATACGCAGTATTTT.

In the case of this clone: At the DNA level, this CDR3 is encoded by other sequences in the same sample as well. The genes are TRBV4-3 and TRBJ1-5; a possible D gene is TRBD1 (5 bases). CDR1 is LGHNA and CDR2 is YSLEER in the germline V gene. The CDR3 is made up of 14 amino acids. V lost 0 bases and J 2 bases, leaving 5 bases between the germline ends. DNA of the CDR3: TGCGCCAGCAGCCAAGAACAGGGCAATCAGCCCCAGCATTTT. Protein product: CASSQEQGNQPQHF.

Only a few counts were recorded for this clone. This sequence joins TRBV2 and TRBJ1-6; D gene unclear. Germline CDR1 reads SNHLY; CDR2 reads FYNNEI. The CDR3 covers 15 residues. V was shortened by 4 bases and J by 5 bases, with 12 bases between the two germline ends. CDR3 sequence: CASSGGSGHNSPLHF. CDR3 nucleotide sequence: TGTGCCAGCAGTGGGGGTTCCGGTCATAATTCACCCCTCCACTTT.

The CDR3 DNA sequence: TGTGCTAGTGGCCCTAATGTCCAGCCTGGGGGCGAGCAGTACTTC. Amino acid sequence: CASGPNVQPGGEQYF. V is TRBV12-5 and J is TRBJ2-7; either TRBD1 or TRBD2 may fit D (5 bases each). Germline CDR1 and CDR2: LGHNT and FRNRAP. The CDR3 is 15 amino acids. Trimming removed 6 bases from V and 6 bases from J, with 21 bases in between.

This clone was found once. The V and J genes are TRBV7-9 and TRBJ2-7; TRBD2 is a possible D gene (6 bases). The CDR3 runs 15 residues. Germline lookup yields CDR1 SEHNR and CDR2 FQNEAQ (reference sequence). The germline V and J ends were trimmed by 5 bases and 5 bases, with 19 bases remaining between them. CDR3 region: CASSPQGAGIDEQYF. For the CDR3, the DNA is TGTGCCAGCAGCCCTCAAGGGGCGGGGATCGACGAGCAGTACTTC.

This clone was picked up one time. The J gene is TRBJ2-1, the V gene TRBV5-1; D remains ambiguous. The CDR3 sequence is 13 residues long. The V end was cut by 0 bases, the J end by 10 bases, with 11 bases between. CDR1 is SGHRS, CDR2 YFSETQ, per germline. DNA for the CDR3: TGCGCCAGCAGCTTGGTTGTGGGGTTAGAGCAGTTCTTC. Its protein product is CASSLVVGLEQFF.

The chain combines TRBV28 with TRBJ2-2, with D unresolved. This CDR3 region has 16 residues. Trimming removed 1 base from V and 0 bases from J, with 9 bases in between. Looked up from germline, CDR1 is MDHEN and CDR2 is SYDVKM. CDR3 DNA: TGTGCCAGCAGTTTATCAGCGAAACCGAACACCGGGGAGCTGTTTTTT. This encodes CASSLSAKPNTGELFF.

This chain connects TRBV29-1 to TRBJ2-5; D uncertain. The CDR3 extends over 13 amino acids. Germline values: CDR1 SQVTM, CDR2 ANQGSEA. Trimming stripped 6 bases from V and 2 bases from J, with 13 bases between. The CDR3 DNA reads TGCAGCGTAGCCACACAACAGCAAGAGACCCAGTACTTC. Amino acid sequence: CSVATQQQETQYF.

V gene TRBV7-2 combines with J gene TRBJ1-4; D gene unclear. The germline V gene has CDR1 SGHTA and CDR2 FQGNSA. This CDR3 spans 15 amino acids. Trimming stripped 5 bases from V and 0 bases from J, with 10 bases between. The CDR3 DNA sequence: TGTGCCAGCAGCCCGTACCGTGCAACTAATGAAAAACTGTTTTTT. It yields the protein CASSPYRATNEKLFF.

On this clone itself: A much larger clone sits a single nucleotide away, making a read error possible. As the CDR3 is not closed by the conserved phenylalanine or tryptophan, this likely results from a read error. This chain links TRBV30 with TRBJ2-7; D is unresolved. Germline CDR1 reads GTSNPN; CDR2 reads SVGIG (reference sequence). V was clipped by 3 bases and J by 3 bases, with 12 bases between them. This CDR3 is 13 amino acids long. The CDR3 protein is CAWRRPPYYEQYL. CDR3 DNA: TGTGCCTGGAGGAGGCCACCCTACTACGAGCAGTACCTC.

The J gene is TRBJ2-4, the V gene TRBV18; D may be TRBD2 (7 bases). This CDR3 contains 16 residues. The V end lost 2 bases, the J end lost 2 bases, and 13 bases lay between the germline ends. Germline values: CDR1 KGHSH, CDR2 LQKENI. The CDR3 here is CASSPYREGTKNIQYF. Written as DNA, the CDR3 is TGTGCCAGCTCACCATACAGGGAGGGGACCAAAAACATTCAGTACTTC.

In regard to this clone: At one end, the junction sequence differs from germline, possibly due to a read error. V is TRBV6-6 and J is TRBJ2-2; D is possibly TRBD1 or TRBD2 (5 bases each). The CDR3 runs 13 residues. The V gene's germline CDR1 is MNHNY and CDR2 SVGAGI (reference sequence). The DNA for the CDR3 is TGTGCCAGCAGTTGGGGGAACCCCGGGGAGCTGTTTTTT. Residues: CASSWGNPGELFF.

The rearrangement uses TRBV11-2 and TRBJ2-7; possible D gene TRBD1, 5 bases. Trimming stripped 3 bases from V and 6 bases from J, with 12 bases between. Germline loops: CDR1 SGHAT, CDR2 FQNNGV. This CDR3 spans 13 amino acids. CDR3 sequence reads: CASSFPGRGEQYF. CDR3 nucleotides: TGTGCCAGCAGCTTCCCGGGTAGGGGCGAGCAGTACTTC.

Details on this clone: Other nucleotide sequences from this sample produce the same CDR3. This rearrangement joins TRBV7-2 to TRBJ1-2; D remains unclear. Germline-derived CDR1 and CDR2 are SGHTA and FQGNSA. The CDR3 consists of 16 residues. The V end was cut by 5 bases, the J end by 0 bases, with 16 bases between. CDR3 sequence: CASSRRRFEANYGYTF. The DNA of the CDR3 is TGTGCCAGCAGCCGTCGTCGGTTTGAAGCTAACTATGGCTACACCTTC.

This chain joins TRBV6-1 and TRBJ2-5, with 10 bases fitting TRBD1. Germline V gene sequence: CDR1 MNHNS, CDR2 SASEGT. This CDR3 is 14 amino acids long. The trim removed 6 bases at V and 6 bases at J, leaving 7 bases unmatched. The CDR3 reads CASRRTGGVQTQYF. In DNA form, the CDR3 reads TGTGCCAGCAGACGGACAGGGGGAGTACAGACCCAGTACTTC.